The clone carrying this T cell receptor beta chain was picked up a small number of times. Its antigen is currently unknown. The sample is drawn from a study of T cell responses to AZD1222 COVID-19 vaccine. Study conclusions and caveats: A rise in Spike-specific TCR breadth and depth followed two AZD1222 doses. Nearly half of unique spike-specific TCRs reportedly avoided B.1.351 and B.1.1.7 mutated regions. Dominant at 160-218 and 743-854, vaccine-associated CD4 TCRs also spanned spike. Sampled repertoires all dated from after the peak T cell response.

TCRdb's copy holds only in-frame clones and misses some; the assay was immunoSEQ multiplex PCR. Of approximately 120,000 clones listed, roughly 86% are singletons. Looked up from germline, CDR1 is MNHEY and CDR2 is SMNVEV (reference sequence). This CDR3 is built from 12 residues. The V and J ends lost 5 bases and 4 bases respectively, with 8 bases between them. The chain uses TRBV27 and TRBJ1-2; D remains unclear. This receptor was identified in an adult in good health. The sequenced sample was peripheral blood, obtained on day 0 of MenACWY control vaccination. CDR3 sequence: CASSDARYGYTF. The CDR3 bases are TGTGCCAGCAGTGACGCCCGCTATGGCTACACCTTC.